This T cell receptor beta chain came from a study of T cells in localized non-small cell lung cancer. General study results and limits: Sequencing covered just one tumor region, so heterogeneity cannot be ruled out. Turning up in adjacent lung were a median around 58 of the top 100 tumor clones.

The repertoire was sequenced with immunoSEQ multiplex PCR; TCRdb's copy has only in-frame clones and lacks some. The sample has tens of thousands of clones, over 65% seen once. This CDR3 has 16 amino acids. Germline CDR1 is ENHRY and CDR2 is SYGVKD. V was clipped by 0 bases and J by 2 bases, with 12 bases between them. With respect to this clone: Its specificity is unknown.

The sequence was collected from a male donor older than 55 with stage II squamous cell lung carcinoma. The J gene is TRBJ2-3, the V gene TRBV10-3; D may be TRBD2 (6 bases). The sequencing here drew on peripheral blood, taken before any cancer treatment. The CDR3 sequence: CAISESTAGTTDTQYF. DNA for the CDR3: TGTGCCATCAGTGAGTCGACAGCGGGTACCACAGATACGCAGTATTTT.